The 4 T cell receptor beta chains below were found in one sample sequenced in a study of shared clonotypes between healthy human individuals. The protocol was immunoSEQ multiplex PCR, while the TCRdb copy is restricted to in-frame clones and leaves out a portion. The table includes around 2,000,000 clones, 85% to 95% detected once. Naive CD8 isolation took CD45RO-negative cells positively selected for CCR7 and excluded terminally differentiated effector memory CD45RA+ cells. The source material was naive CD8+ T cells from PBMCs. These receptors were collected from a young man in good health. Some clones in this sample may be carry-over from other donors' samples.

V gene TRBV29-1 combines with J gene TRBJ2-5; possibly TRBD1 or TRBD2 for D (5 bases each). The CDR3 contains 15 residues. The V and J ends lost 2 bases and 5 bases respectively, with 18 bases between them. Germline CDR1 SQVTM, CDR2 ANQGSEA. Here the CDR3 DNA reads TGCAGCGTTGAAAGGACACTAGAGATTCGGGAGACCCAGTACTTC. This sequence encodes CSVERTLEIRETQYF.

The chain carries TRBV9 and TRBJ2-1; 9 bases line up with TRBD2. The germline CDR1 and CDR2 sequences are SGDLS and YYNGEE. Losses at the gene ends were 2 bases for V and 7 bases for J; bases not matched to a gene: 7. This CDR3 region has 15 residues. CDR3 amino acids: CASSVSGTSLNEQFF. In DNA form, the CDR3 reads TGTGCCAGCAGCGTCTCCGGGACTAGCCTGAATGAGCAGTTCTTC. Drawing the rest from reference TRBV9 and TRBJ2-1, the complete variable domain is DSGVTQTPKHLITATGQRVTLRCSPRSGDLSVYWYQQSLDQGLQFLIQYYNGEERAKGNILERFSAQQFPDLHSELNLSSLELGDSALYFCASSVSGTSLNEQFFGPGTRLTVL.

J is TRBJ2-2 and V is TRBV5-1; D gene unclear. The ends were cut back, 8 bases at V and 6 bases at J, with 11 bases in the middle. In germline, CDR1 is SGHRS, CDR2 YFSETQ. The CDR3 runs to 12 residues. CDR3 residues: CASVGVAGELFF. As DNA, the CDR3 is TGCGCCAGTGTTGGGGTCGCCGGGGAGCTGTTTTTT.

The rearrangement uses TRBV7-6 and TRBJ2-2; D might be TRBD1 (6 bases). Germline V gives CDR1 SGHVS, CDR2 FNYEAQ. The V gene lost 5 bases and the J gene lost 1 base, with 11 bases spanning the gap. The CDR3 has 15 residues. The CDR3 DNA follows: TGTGCCAGCAGCGCAGGGGCATTGAACACCGGGGAGCTGTTTTTT. Its protein is CASSAGALNTGELFF.